What follows are 22 T cell receptor beta chains derived from one specimen sequenced in a study of PD-L1 blockade in urothelial cancer. Sequenced by immunoSEQ multiplex PCR; TCRdb stores in-frame clones only, minus some. Of 55,000 to 70,000 clones in the sample, around 83% are singletons; the top ten hold roughly 2.9%. The starting material was PBMCs, obtained around atezolizumab (anti-PD-L1) treatment. The receptors stem from a man in his fifties or sixties with urothelial cancer.

The chain combines TRBV5-1 with TRBJ2-3; possibly TRBD1 for D (7 bases). Trimming took off 4 bases at V and 5 bases at J, with 11 bases between the two ends. The CDR3 runs to 13 residues. Germline CDR1 reads SGHRS; CDR2 reads YFSETQ. CDR3: CASSPGGGDTQYF. CDR3 in DNA: TGCGCCAGCAGCCCAGGGGGAGGAGATACGCAGTATTTT.

The J gene is TRBJ2-7, the V gene TRBV7-9; weak D call: TRBD2 (5 bases). V was pared by 0 bases and J by 6 bases, with 12 bases between. The V gene's germline CDR1 is SEHNR and CDR2 FQNEAQ (reference sequence). The CDR3 sequence is 14 residues long. The CDR3 sequence: CASSLASIRGEQYF. CDR3 DNA: TGTGCCAGCAGCTTAGCCTCGATCCGGGGCGAGCAGTACTTC.

This clone is a singleton in its sample. The chain combines TRBV27 with TRBJ2-1; 8 nucleotides agree with TRBD2. The V gene's germline CDR1 is MNHEY and CDR2 SMNVEV (reference sequence). Unmatched junction bases numbered 12, after V lost 2 bases and J lost 0 bases. CDR3 length: 19 residues. CDR3 DNA sequence: TGTGCCAGCAGTTTACGGGTGGCTAGCGGGCGAAGCTCCTACAATGAGCAGTTCTTC. Its protein product is CASSLRVASGRSSYNEQFF.

This rearrangement joins TRBV7-2 to TRBJ2-7; perhaps TRBD1 as D (6 bases). In germline, CDR1 is SGHTA, CDR2 FQGNSA. Trimming took 1 base from V and 3 from J, leaving 16 bases between them. The CDR3 totals 16 residues. Here the CDR3 DNA reads TGTGCCAGCAGCTTAGAGGGGATTGGACAGTTCTACGAGCAGTACTTC. The encoded protein is CASSLEGIGQFYEQYF.

The rearrangement links TRBV27 to TRBJ2-7, with 7 bases fitting TRBD1. CDR3 length: 15 amino acids. Trimming cost V 4 bases and J 0 bases; bases outside gene matches: 6. Germline values: CDR1 MNHEY, CDR2 SMNVEV (reference sequence). The CDR3 DNA follows: TGTGCCAGCAGTTATAGGGGGCCGAGCTCCTACGAGCAGTACTTC. This translates into CASSYRGPSSYEQYF.

The chain combines TRBV19 with TRBJ1-1; no clear D gene. This CDR3 has 16 amino acids. Germline V gives CDR1 LNHDA, CDR2 SQIVND (reference sequence). The ends were cut back, 4 bases at V and 3 bases at J, with 18 bases in the middle. The CDR3 loop reads CASSTVTERKYTEAFF. Written as DNA, the CDR3 is TGTGCCAGTAGTACCGTCACGGAGAGAAAATACACTGAAGCTTTCTTT.

The V gene is TRBV10-2, the J gene TRBJ2-1; 9 positions match TRBD1. Looked up from germline, CDR1 is WSHSY and CDR2 is SAAADI. With V trimmed by 7 bases and J by 5 bases, 3 bases remained unmatched. There are 13 residues in the CDR3. In DNA, the CDR3 is TGCGCCAGCACTGGGACAGGGCACAATGAGCAGTTCTTC. Residues: CASTGTGHNEQFF.

The chain joins TRBV7-2 to TRBJ1-5; no reliable D call. The CDR3 is 13 residues long. The V gene's germline CDR1 is SGHTA and CDR2 FQGNSA. V lost 2 bases, J lost 9 bases, and 11 bases lay in between. CDR3 sequence (DNA): TGTGCCAGCAGCTTAACGCTGAACTCGCCCCAGCATTTT. It yields the protein CASSLTLNSPQHF.

The rearrangement uses TRBV27 and TRBJ2-1; tentative D call: TRBD2 (5 bases). Germline-derived CDR1 and CDR2 are MNHEY and SMNVEV (reference sequence). Trimming left V 6 bases short and J 2 bases short, with 23 bases between. This CDR3 comprises 18 residues. CDR3: CASSNIGESPNPYNEQFF. CDR3 bases: TGTGCCAGCAGCAACATCGGGGAGTCCCCAAACCCCTACAATGAGCAGTTCTTC.

The V and J genes are TRBV28 and TRBJ2-7, with 10 bases lining up with TRBD2. CDR3 size: 16 residues. J lost 5 bases, V lost 2 bases, and 9 bases had no gene match. Germline assignment: CDR1 MDHEN and CDR2 SYDVKM. The CDR3 nucleotides are TGTGCCAGCAGTTTAAGGGCTAGCGGGAGTCGCCACGAGCAGTACTTC. Its protein product is CASSLRASGSRHEQYF.

V gene TRBV28 combines with J gene TRBJ2-7; D perhaps matches TRBD1 (6 bases). Germline values: CDR1 MDHEN, CDR2 SYDVKM. This CDR3 contains 15 residues. The V and J ends lost 5 bases and 0 bases respectively, with 14 bases between them. Written as DNA, the CDR3 is TGTGCCAGCAGTCCTCAGGGGACCAGCTCCTACGAGCAGTACTTC. As protein: CASSPQGTSSYEQYF.

The chain couples TRBV19 to TRBJ1-4; tentatively, D is TRBD1 (6 bases). The CDR3 runs to 14 residues. V was trimmed by 6 bases and J by 3 bases, leaving 11 bases between them. The germline gives CDR1 LNHDA, CDR2 SQIVND (reference sequence). The CDR3 nucleotides read TGTGCCAGTAGATTAGGACAGCCTAATGAAAAACTGTTTTTT. This sequence encodes CASRLGQPNEKLFF.

The chain links TRBV7-9 to TRBJ1-1; 7 nucleotides line up with TRBD1. CDR1 and CDR2 from the germline V gene are SEHNR and FQNEAQ (reference sequence). V shed 5 bases and J 0 bases; nucleotides not matched to a gene: 3. CDR3 length: 14 residues. The CDR3 nucleotides are TGTGCCAGCAGCCCCGGGACAGTGAACACTGAAGCTTTCTTT. Translated: CASSPGTVNTEAFF.

This sequence joins TRBV6-4 and TRBJ2-3; maybe TRBD2 (7 bases). V was shortened by 5 bases and J by 1 base, with 16 bases between the two germline ends. Germline assignment: CDR1 MRHNA and CDR2 SNTAGT. This CDR3 has 16 residues. In nucleotides, the CDR3 is TGTGCCAGCAGTCCGGGGGGCGCGATAGGCACAGATACGCAGTATTTT. It is translated as CASSPGGAIGTDTQYF.

The CDR3 protein is CASSSGQGSITEAFF. For the CDR3, the DNA is TGTGCCAGCAGCTCAGGACAGGGAAGCATCACTGAAGCTTTCTTT. The V gene is TRBV5-4, the J gene TRBJ1-1; 8 nucleotides agree with TRBD1. The germline V gene has CDR1 SGHNT and CDR2 YYREEE (reference sequence). The CDR3 contains 15 residues. The ends lost 3 bases at V and 4 bases at J; junction bases unmatched: 8.

The chain is built from TRBV7-6 and TRBJ1-6; 8 bases are a match to TRBD1. The CDR3 is 16 residues long. The germline gives CDR1 SGHVS, CDR2 FNYEAQ. Trimming cost V 1 base and J 7 bases; bases outside gene matches: 6. Here the CDR3 DNA reads TGTGCCAGCAGCTTAGATGGCGGACAGGGAAATTCACCCCTCCACTTT. It yields the protein CASSLDGGQGNSPLHF.

V and J are TRBV7-3 and TRBJ2-3; the D is unclear. V lost 4 bases and J 0 bases, leaving 2 bases between the germline ends. Germline V gene data show CDR1 as SGHTA and CDR2 as FQGTGA. This CDR3 region has 12 residues. The CDR3 here is CASSSSTDTQYF. The CDR3 DNA is TGTGCCAGCAGCTCTAGCACAGATACGCAGTATTTT.

The chain combines TRBV28 with TRBJ2-7, with a tentative D call TRBD2 (6 bases). This CDR3 is built from 12 residues. Trimming stripped 6 bases from V and 6 bases from J, with 12 bases between. CDR1 MDHEN and CDR2 SYDVKM come from the germline V gene. CDR3: CASSLEGGEQYF. CDR3 bases: TGTGCCAGCAGCTTGGAGGGCGGCGAGCAGTACTTC.

This clone was detected only a few times. This chain links TRBV27 with TRBJ2-4; D unclear. CDR3 length: 13 residues. Germline values: CDR1 MNHEY, CDR2 SMNVEV (reference sequence). The ends were cut back, 5 bases at V and 0 bases at J, with 5 bases in the middle. The DNA of the CDR3 is TGTGCCAGCAGTCCCCTAGCCAAAAACATTCAGTACTTC. As protein: CASSPLAKNIQYF.

This clone was seen a few times. V gene TRBV4-1 combines with J gene TRBJ1-3; maybe TRBD1 (5 bases). The germline CDR1 and CDR2 sequences are MGHRA and YSYEKL. The CDR3 sequence is 17 residues long. V lost 0 bases and J lost 4, with 16 bases in between. In DNA, the CDR3 is TGCGCCAGCAGCCAAGATCAGTCGGGGGATCCGGGAAACACCATATATTTT. Its protein is CASSQDQSGDPGNTIYF.

The V gene is TRBV25-1, the J gene TRBJ2-7; D is possibly TRBD1 (6 bases). Germline lookup yields CDR1 MGHDK and CDR2 SYGVNS. The CDR3 consists of 15 residues. The V end was cut by 3 bases, the J end by 5 bases, with 17 bases between. This CDR3 reads CASSDINTGIHEQYF. The DNA of the CDR3 is TGTGCCAGCAGTGATATCAACACAGGGATCCACGAGCAGTACTTC.

The chain links TRBV4-1 to TRBJ2-1, with TRBD1 matching 7 bases. Germline trimming cut 5 bases from V and 4 bases from J; bases unmatched to any gene: 17. Per germline, CDR1 MGHRA and CDR2 YSYEKL. The CDR3 extends over 18 amino acids. The CDR3 nucleotides are TGCGCCAGCAGCGTGAGCGGTTCTGGGTCAGGGGGTTACAATGAGCAGTTCTTC. It codes for CASSVSGSGSGGYNEQFF.